Below are 6 T cell receptor beta chains sequenced from a single sample in a study of response to subunit inactivated influenza vaccine. One entry per CDR3 protein, called by TCRdb with MiXCR from the RT-PCR reads. The sample has 450,000 to 500,000 distinct CDR3 sequences, over 9.5% seen once. The sequenced sample was PBMCs from blood, obtained roughly 47 days after vaccination. These receptor sequences come from a man aged 45-60 years who received an inactivated influenza vaccine.

This clonotype was counted between two and nine times. This CDR3 reads CASRNYNEQFF. The CDR3 DNA sequence: TGTGCCAGCAGAAATTACAATGAGCAGTTCTTC. The chain is built from TRBV6-5 and TRBJ2-1; the D is unclear. V lost 6 bases and J lost 4, with 4 bases in between. This CDR3 contains 11 residues. Germline-derived CDR1 and CDR2 are MNHEY and SVGAGI.

This clonotype turned up a few times. The chain is built from TRBV5-5 and TRBJ2-2; D not certain. Deletions cut 3 bases from V and 8 bases from J, with 8 bases between. Germline CDR1 and CDR2: SGHKS and YYEKEE (reference sequence). The CDR3 is 12 amino acids. In DNA form, the CDR3 reads TGTGCCAGCAGCTGGTGGGGAGGGGAGCTGTTTTTT. It is translated as CASSWWGGELFF.

This clonotype was counted ten times or more. J is TRBJ2-1 and V is TRBV4-3, with TRBD2 identical over 7 bases. The CDR3 sequence is 17 residues long. With 3 bases clipped from V and 0 bases from J, the junction kept 8 bases outside the gene matches. Per germline, CDR1 LGHNA and CDR2 YSLEER. The DNA for the CDR3 is TGCGCCAGCAGCCAGGAGCATAGCGGGTACTCCTACAATGAGCAGTTCTTC. Encoded protein: CASSQEHSGYSYNEQFF.

The table lists this clonotype with many counts. This chain uses TRBV7-9 with TRBJ2-3; D may be TRBD2 (6 bases). V was clipped by 4 bases and J by 3 bases, with 14 bases between them. The CDR3 contains 15 residues. CDR1 and CDR2 (germline): SEHNR, FQNEAQ (reference sequence). The CDR3 here is CASSSQAGRTDTQYF. CDR3 bases: TGTGCCAGCAGCTCCCAAGCGGGTCGGACAGATACGCAGTATTTT.

This clonotype was found a few times. The J gene is TRBJ1-6, the V gene TRBV7-2; D gene unclear. Trimming took off 5 bases at V and 7 bases at J, with 12 bases between the two ends. Looked up from germline, CDR1 is SGHTA and CDR2 is FQGNSA. This CDR3 spans 14 amino acids. This chain's CDR3 is CASSQWGRNSPLHF. CDR3 coding DNA: TGTGCCAGCAGCCAGTGGGGTAGAAATTCACCCCTCCACTTT.

This clonotype occurred many times. The CDR3 coding sequence is TGTGCCATCAGGGAGGAAGGTGAAGCTTTCTTT. This encodes CAIREEGEAFF. V and J are TRBV10-3 and TRBJ1-1, with unresolved D. Germline values: CDR1 ENHRY, CDR2 SYGVKD. The ends were cut back, 6 bases at V and 7 bases at J, with 9 bases in the middle. CDR3 length equals 11 residues.